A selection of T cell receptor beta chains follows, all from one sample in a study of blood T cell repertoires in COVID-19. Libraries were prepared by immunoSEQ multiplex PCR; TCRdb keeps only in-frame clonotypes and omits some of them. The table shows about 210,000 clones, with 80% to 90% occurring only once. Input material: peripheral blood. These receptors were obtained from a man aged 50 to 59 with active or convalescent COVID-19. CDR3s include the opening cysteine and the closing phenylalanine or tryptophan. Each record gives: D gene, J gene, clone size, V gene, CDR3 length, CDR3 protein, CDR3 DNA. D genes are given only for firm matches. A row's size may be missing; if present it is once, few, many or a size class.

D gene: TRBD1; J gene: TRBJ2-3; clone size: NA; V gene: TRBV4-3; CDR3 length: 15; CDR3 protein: CASSQDGQATDTQYF; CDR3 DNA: TGCGCCAGCAGCCAAGATGGACAGGCGACAGATACGCAGTATTTT
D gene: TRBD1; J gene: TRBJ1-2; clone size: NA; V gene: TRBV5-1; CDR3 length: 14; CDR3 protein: CASSLETGGSGYTF; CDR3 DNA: TGCGCCAGCAGCTTGGAAACAGGGGGGAGCGGCTACACCTTC
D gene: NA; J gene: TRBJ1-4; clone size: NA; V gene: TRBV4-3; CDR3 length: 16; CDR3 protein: CASSHLAGSSNEKLFF; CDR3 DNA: TGCGCCAGCAGCCACCTAGCCGGGTCTTCAAATGAAAAACTGTTTTTT
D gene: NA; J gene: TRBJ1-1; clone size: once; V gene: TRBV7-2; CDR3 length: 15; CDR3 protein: CASSLVTGSLTEAFF; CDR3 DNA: TGTGCCAGCAGCTTAGTCACAGGGAGTTTAACTGAAGCTTTCTTT
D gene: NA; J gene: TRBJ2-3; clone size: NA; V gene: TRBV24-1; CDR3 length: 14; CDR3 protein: CATKGGASTDTQYF; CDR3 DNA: TGTGCCACCAAGGGCGGGGCTAGCACAGATACGCAGTATTTT
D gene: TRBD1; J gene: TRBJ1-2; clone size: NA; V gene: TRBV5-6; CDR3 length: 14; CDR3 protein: CASSWQGASFGYTF; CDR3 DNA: TGTGCCAGCAGCTGGCAGGGGGCGTCGTTTGGCTACACCTTC
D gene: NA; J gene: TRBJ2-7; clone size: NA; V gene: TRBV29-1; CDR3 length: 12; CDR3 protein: CSGAGNSYEQYF; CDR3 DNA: TGCAGCGGGGCAGGAAACTCCTACGAGCAGTACTTC
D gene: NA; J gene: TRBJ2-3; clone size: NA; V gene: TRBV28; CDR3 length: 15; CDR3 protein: CASSAPLVGTDTQYF; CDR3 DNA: TGTGCCAGCAGTGCCCCGCTAGTTGGTACAGATACGCAGTATTTT
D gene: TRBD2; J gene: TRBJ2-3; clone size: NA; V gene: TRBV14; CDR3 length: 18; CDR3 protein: CASSQDPGLAGSADTQYF; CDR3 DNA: TGTGCCAGCAGCCAAGACCCCGGACTAGCGGGAAGCGCAGATACGCAGTATTTT
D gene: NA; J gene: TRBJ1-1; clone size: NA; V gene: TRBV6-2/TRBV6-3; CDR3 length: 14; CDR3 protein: CASSVDRFGTEAFF; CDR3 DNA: TGTGCCAGCAGTGTTGACAGGTTCGGCACTGAAGCTTTCTTT
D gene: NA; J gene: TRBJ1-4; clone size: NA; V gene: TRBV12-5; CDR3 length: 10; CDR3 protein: CASGSEKLFF; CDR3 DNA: TGTGCTAGTGGCTCTGAAAAACTGTTTTTT
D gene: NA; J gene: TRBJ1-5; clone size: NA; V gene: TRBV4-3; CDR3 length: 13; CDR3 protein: CASSQSSNQPQHF; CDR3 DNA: TGCGCCAGCAGCCAGAGTAGCAATCAGCCCCAGCATTTT
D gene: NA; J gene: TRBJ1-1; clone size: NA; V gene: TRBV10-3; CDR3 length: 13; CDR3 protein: CAISTDSGTEAFF; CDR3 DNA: TGTGCCATCTCGACGGATTCGGGGACTGAAGCTTTCTTT
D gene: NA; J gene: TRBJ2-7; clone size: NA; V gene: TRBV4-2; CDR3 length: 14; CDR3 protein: CASSQANSMYEQYF; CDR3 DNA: TGTGCCAGCAGCCAAGCGAATAGTATGTACGAGCAGTACTTC
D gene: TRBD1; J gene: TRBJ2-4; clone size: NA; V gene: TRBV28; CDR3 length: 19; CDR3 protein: CASRVNRDRGRMAKNIQYF; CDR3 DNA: TGTGCCAGTCGTGTTAATCGGGACAGGGGAAGGATGGCCAAAAACATTCAGTACTTC
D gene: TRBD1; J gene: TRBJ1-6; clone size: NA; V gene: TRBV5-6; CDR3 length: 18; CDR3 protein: CASSLGQGDLSNNSPLHF; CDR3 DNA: TGTGCCAGCAGCTTGGGACAGGGTGACCTAAGCAATAATTCACCCCTCCACTTT
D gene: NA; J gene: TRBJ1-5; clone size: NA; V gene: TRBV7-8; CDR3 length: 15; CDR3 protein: CASSLVSGRNQPQHF; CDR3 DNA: TGTGCCAGCAGCTTAGTCAGCGGAAGGAATCAGCCCCAGCATTTT
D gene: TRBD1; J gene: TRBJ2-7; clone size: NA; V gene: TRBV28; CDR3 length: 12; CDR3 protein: CASSRDRGLLYF; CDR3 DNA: TGTGCCAGCAGCCGGGACAGGGGCCTACTGTACTTC
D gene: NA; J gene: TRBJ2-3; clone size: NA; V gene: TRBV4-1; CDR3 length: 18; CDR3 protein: CASSPHGPRDGNTDTQYF; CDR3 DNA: TGCGCCAGCAGCCCCCATGGCCCCCGGGATGGAAACACAGATACGCAGTATTTT
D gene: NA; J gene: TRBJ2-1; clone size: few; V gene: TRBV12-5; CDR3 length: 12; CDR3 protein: CASGLPGREQFF; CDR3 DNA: TGTGCTAGTGGTTTGCCCGGGAGAGAGCAGTTCTTC
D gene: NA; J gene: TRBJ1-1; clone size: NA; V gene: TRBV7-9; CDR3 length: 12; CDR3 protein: CASSLPGYEAFF; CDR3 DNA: TGTGCCAGCAGCCTACCGGGGTATGAAGCTTTCTTT
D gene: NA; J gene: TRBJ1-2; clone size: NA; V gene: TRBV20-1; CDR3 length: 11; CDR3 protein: CSADPDRGYTF; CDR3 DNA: TGCAGTGCCGATCCAGACAGGGGCTACACCTTC
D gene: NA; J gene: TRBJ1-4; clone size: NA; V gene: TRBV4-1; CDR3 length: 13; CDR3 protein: CASSPTRNEKLFF; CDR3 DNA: TGCGCCAGCAGCCCAACAAGAAATGAAAAACTGTTTTTT
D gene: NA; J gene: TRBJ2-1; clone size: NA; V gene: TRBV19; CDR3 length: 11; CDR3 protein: CASRVGDKRVF; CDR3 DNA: TGTGCCAGTAGGGTCGGGGACAAGCGCGTCTTC
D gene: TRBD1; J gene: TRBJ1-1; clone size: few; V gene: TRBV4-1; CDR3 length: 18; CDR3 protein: CASSQIGTGISKGSEAFF; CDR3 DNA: TGCGCCAGCAGCCAGATCGGGACAGGCATATCGAAGGGCTCTGAAGCTTTCTTT
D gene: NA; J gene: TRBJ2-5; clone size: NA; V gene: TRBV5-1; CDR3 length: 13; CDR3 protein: CASGEGDISTQYF; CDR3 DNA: TGCGCCAGCGGTGAGGGGGATATAAGCACCCAGTACTTC
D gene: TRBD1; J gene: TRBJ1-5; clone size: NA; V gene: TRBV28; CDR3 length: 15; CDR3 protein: CASSRDRGRVQPQHF; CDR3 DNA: TGTGCCAGCAGCCGGGACAGGGGGCGTGTTCAGCCCCAGCATTTT
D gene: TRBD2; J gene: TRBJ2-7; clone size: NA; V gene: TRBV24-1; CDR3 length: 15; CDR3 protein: CATSRTSGSTYEQYF; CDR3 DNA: TGTGCCACCAGTAGGACTAGCGGGAGCACCTACGAGCAGTACTTC
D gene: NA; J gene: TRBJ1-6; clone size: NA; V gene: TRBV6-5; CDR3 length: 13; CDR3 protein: CATLATAGSPLHF; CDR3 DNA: TGTGCCACCTTGGCGACAGCTGGCTCACCCCTCCACTTT
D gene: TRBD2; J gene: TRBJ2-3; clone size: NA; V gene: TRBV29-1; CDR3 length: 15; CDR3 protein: CSVRASGGSPDTQYF; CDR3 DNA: TGCAGCGTTAGGGCTAGCGGGGGTAGCCCAGATACGCAGTATTTT
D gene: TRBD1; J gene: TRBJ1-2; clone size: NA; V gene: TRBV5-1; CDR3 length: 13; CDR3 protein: CASSPATGQGYTF; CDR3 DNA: TGCGCCAGCAGCCCGGCGACAGGGCAGGGCTACACCTTC
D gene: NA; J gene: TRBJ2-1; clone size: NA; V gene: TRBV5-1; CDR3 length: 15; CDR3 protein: CASSLPAGTYNEQFF; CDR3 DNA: TGCGCCAGCAGCCTCCCAGCGGGCACCTACAATGAGCAGTTCTTC
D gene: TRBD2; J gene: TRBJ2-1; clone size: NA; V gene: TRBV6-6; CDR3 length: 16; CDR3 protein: CASSYRAGDSYNEQFF; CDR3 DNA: TGTGCCAGCAGTTATAGGGCGGGGGATTCCTACAATGAGCAGTTCTTC
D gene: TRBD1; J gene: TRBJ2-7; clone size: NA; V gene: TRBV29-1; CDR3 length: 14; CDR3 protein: CSVAAGGASGEQYF; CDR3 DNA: TGCAGCGTTGCAGCAGGGGGCGCTTCGGGTGAGCAGTACTTC
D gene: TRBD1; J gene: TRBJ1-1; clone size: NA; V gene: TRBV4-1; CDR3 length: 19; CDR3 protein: CASSQDPHQRTGLVAEAFF; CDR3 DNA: TGCGCCAGCAGCCAAGATCCTCACCAGCGGACAGGGTTGGTCGCTGAAGCTTTCTTT
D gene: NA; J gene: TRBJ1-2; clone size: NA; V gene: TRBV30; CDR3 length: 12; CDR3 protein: CAWSPGDYGYTF; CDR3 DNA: TGTGCCTGGAGTCCAGGGGACTATGGCTACACCTTC
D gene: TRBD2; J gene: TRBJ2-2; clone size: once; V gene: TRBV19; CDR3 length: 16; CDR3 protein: CASSPLAVQGTGELFF; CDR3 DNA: TGTGCCAGTAGTCCTCTAGCGGTTCAGGGCACCGGGGAGCTGTTTTTT
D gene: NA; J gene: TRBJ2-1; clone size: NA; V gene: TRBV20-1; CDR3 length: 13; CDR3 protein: CSASVGANNEQFF; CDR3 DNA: TGCAGTGCTAGTGTGGGGGCAAACAATGAGCAGTTCTTC
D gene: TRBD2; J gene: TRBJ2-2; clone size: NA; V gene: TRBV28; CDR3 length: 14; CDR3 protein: CASSFAGGTGELFF; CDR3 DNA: TGTGCCAGCAGTTTCGCGGGGGGGACCGGGGAGCTGTTTTTT
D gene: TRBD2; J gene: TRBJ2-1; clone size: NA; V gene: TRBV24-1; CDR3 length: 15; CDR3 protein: CATSDLQLAGDEQFF; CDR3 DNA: TGTGCCACCAGTGATTTGCAACTAGCGGGGGATGAGCAGTTCTTC
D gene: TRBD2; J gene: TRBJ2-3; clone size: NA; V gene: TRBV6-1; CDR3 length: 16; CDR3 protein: CASSEALLLAGDTQYF; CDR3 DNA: TGTGCCAGCAGTGAAGCGCTTCTACTAGCGGGAGATACGCAGTATTTT
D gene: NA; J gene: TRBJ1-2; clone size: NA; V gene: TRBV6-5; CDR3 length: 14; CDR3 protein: CASSRGGPNYGYTF; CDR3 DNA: TGTGCCAGCAGCCGCGGGGGGCCCAACTATGGCTACACCTTC
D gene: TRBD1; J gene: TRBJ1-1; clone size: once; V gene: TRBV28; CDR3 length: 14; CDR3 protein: CATLGGQGGTEAFF; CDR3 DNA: TGTGCCACCCTAGGGGGACAGGGTGGTACTGAAGCTTTCTTT
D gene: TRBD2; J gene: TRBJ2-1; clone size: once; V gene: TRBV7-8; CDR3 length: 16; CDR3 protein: CASSLGGGGFYNEQFF; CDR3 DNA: TGTGCCAGCAGCCTGGGCGGGGGAGGGTTCTACAATGAGCAGTTCTTC
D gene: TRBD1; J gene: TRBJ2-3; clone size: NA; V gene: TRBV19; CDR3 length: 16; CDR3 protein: CASSPQGVFSTDTQYF; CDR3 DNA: TGTGCCAGTAGTCCACAGGGGGTCTTTAGCACAGATACGCAGTATTTT